There are a few counts of the clone carrying this T cell receptor beta chain. The antigen is not known. This record belongs to a study of T cell responses to AZD1222 COVID-19 vaccine. About the study: Both about-4-week and about-12-week second-dose recipients were combined. Study-wide points: Without day 14 samples, only post-peak T cell repertoires were studied. The study found vaccine-associated CD4 TCRs spanning spike, dominant at 160-218 and 743-854. Spike-specific TCR breadth and depth went up after people got two AZD1222 doses.

Using immunoSEQ multiplex PCR, the repertoire was profiled, and TCRdb retains in-frame clones only, with some absent. The repertoire has under 200,000 clones, about nine tenths of them found once; the top ten carry over 0.85%. CDR1 MDHEN and CDR2 SYDVKM come from the germline V gene. The CDR3 spans 17 residues. V lost 6 bases to trimming and J lost 4 bases, with 22 bases between them. The material sequenced was peripheral blood, taken on day 0 of AZD1222 vaccination. V usage is TRBV28 and J usage is TRBJ1-5, with unresolved D. This receptor was taken from an adult in good health. CDR3 coding DNA: TGTGCCAGCAGGAAGGATTGGACCGACCGCTGGAATCAGCCCCAGCATTTT. It codes for CASRKDWTDRWNQPQHF. Combining the CDR3 with reference TRBV28 and TRBJ1-5 gives the whole variable domain DVKVTQSSRYLVKRTGEKVFLECVQDMDHENMFWYRQDPGLGLRLIYFSYDVKMKEKGDIPEGYSVSREKKERFSLILESASTNQTSMYLCASRKDWTDRWNQPQHFGDGTRLSIL.